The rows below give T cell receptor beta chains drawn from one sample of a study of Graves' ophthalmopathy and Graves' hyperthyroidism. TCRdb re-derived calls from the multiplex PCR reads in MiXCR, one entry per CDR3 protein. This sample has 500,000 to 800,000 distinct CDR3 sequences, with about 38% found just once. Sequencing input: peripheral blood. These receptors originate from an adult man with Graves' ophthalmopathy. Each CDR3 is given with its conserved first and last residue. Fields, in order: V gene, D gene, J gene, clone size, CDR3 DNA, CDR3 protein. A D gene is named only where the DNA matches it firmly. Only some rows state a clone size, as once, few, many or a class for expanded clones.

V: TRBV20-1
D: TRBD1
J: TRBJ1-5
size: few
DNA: TGCAGTGCCCCAGGGGGTAGCGTCTTACCTCACAATCAGCCCCAGCATTTT
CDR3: CSAPGGSVLPHNQPQHF

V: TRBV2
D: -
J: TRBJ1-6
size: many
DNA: TGTGCCAGCAGTACACAGGGCCCAGCGGGATCACCCCTCCACTTT
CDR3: CASSTQGPAGSPLHF

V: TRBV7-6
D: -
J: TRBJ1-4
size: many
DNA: TGTGCCAGCAGCTTAGCGCGAGAAAGTTATGAAAAACTGTTTTTT
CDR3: CASSLARESYEKLFF

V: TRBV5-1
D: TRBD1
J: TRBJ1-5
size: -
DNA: TGCGCCAGCAGCCCGGGACAGCGCAATCAGCATTTT
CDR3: CASSPGQRNQHF

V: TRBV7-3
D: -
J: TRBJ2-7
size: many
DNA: TGTGCCAGCAGCCCCCGAAACGGACCTTACTACGAGCAGTACTTC
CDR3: CASSPRNGPYYEQYF

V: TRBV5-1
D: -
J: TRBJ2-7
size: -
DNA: TGTGCCAGCAGCTTGTCGGCGGGGCAGTACTTC
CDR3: CASSLSAGQYF

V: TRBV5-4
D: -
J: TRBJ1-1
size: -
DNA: TGTGCCAGCGGGCCTGAAGAGTGGCAGGCCACTGAAGCTTTCTTT
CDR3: CASGPEEWQATEAFF

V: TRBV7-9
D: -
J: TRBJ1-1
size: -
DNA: TGTGCCAGCAGCTTTCATTTACTTCAAAAAGGGACCGTAAATGGGGAGACTGAAGCTTTCTTT
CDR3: CASSFHLLQKGTVNGETEAFF

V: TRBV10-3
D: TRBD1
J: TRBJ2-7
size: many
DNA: TGTGCCAGCAGCCCTGGGACAGGCCCTTACGAGCAGTACTTC
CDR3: CASSPGTGPYEQYF

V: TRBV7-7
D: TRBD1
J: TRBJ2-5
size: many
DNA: TGTGCCAGCAGCTTATCTGGGGACAGGGGACGGGAGACCCAGTACTTC
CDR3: CASSLSGDRGRETQYF

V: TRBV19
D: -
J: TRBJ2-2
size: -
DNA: TGTGCCAGTAGTATGGGGGCCGCTAACACCGGGGAGCTGTTTTTT
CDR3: CASSMGAANTGELFF

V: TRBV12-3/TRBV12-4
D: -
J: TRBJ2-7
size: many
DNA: TGTGCCAGCGGATCGGCTAGCGTACCCTACGAGCAGTACTTC
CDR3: CASGSASVPYEQYF

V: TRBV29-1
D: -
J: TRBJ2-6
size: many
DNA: TGCAGCGTTGATGGAAGCGGAGGGCGGGGGGCCAACGTCCTGACTTTC
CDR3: CSVDGSGGRGANVLTF

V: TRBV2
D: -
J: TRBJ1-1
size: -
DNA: TGTGCCAGCAGTGGGGGGCTCACTGAAGCTTTCTTT
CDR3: CASSGGLTEAFF

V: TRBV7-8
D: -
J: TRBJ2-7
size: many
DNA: TGTGCCAGCAGCTTAGCCCGGACAAGTTCTTCCTACGAGCAGTACTTC
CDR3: CASSLARTSSSYEQYF

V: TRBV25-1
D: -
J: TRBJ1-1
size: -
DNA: TGTGCCAGCACCCTGGAGGCGAATACAGCTGAAGCTTTCTTT
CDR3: CASTLEANTAEAFF

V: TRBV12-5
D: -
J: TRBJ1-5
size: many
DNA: TGTGCTAGTGGTTTGGTAGGAAAGACCGAGAATCAGCCCCAGCATTTT
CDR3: CASGLVGKTENQPQHF

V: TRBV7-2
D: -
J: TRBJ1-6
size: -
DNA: TGTGCCAGCAGCTTACGAGCAGGGCAGCGTTCACCCCTCCACTTT
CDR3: CASSLRAGQRSPLHF

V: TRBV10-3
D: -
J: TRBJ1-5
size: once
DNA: TGTGCCATCAGTGAGTCGCATCAGGGATGGGTTCAGCCCCAGCATTTT
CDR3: CAISESHQGWVQPQHF

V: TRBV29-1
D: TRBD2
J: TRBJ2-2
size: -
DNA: TGTGGCGGGAGGTTCACCGGGGAGCTGTTTTTT
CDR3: CGGRFTGELFF

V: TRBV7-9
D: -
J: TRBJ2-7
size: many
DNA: TGTGCCAGCAGCTCGGGGACGCAGCAGTACTTC
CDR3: CASSSGTQQYF

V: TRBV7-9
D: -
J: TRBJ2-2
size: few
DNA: TGTGCCAGCAGCCAGACGATTTATTTGGGGCAGAACACCGGGGAGCTGTTTTTT
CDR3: CASSQTIYLGQNTGELFF

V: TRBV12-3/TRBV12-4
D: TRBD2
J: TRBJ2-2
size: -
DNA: TGTGCCAGCAGTGGGACTAGCGGGGGGGGTACCGGGGAGCTGTTTTTT
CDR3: CASSGTSGGGTGELFF

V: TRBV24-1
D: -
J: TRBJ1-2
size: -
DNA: TGTGCCTCATTTAGCAGTGATGTCAGGGAATACACCTTC
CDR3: CASFSSDVREYTF

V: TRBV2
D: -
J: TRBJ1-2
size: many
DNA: TGTGCCAGCAGGGTTCGGCGGGGTGGCTACACCTTC
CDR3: CASRVRRGGYTF

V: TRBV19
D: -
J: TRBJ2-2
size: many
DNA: TGTGCCAGTAGTAGGCGGACCGGGGAGCTGTTTTTT
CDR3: CASSRRTGELFF

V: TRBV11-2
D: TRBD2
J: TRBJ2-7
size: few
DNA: TGTGCCAGCAGCTTAGTTAGCGGGGGAACCTACGAGCAGTACTTC
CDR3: CASSLVSGGTYEQYF

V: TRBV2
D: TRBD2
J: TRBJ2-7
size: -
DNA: TGTGCCAGCAGGCTAGCGGGAACTTCATACGAGCAGTACTTC
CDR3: CASRLAGTSYEQYF

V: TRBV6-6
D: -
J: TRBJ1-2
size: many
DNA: TGTGCCAGCAGTCACGGGGCAGGTGGTGATATTACCTTC
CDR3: CASSHGAGGDITF

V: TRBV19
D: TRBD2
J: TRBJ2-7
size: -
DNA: TGTGCCAGTAGTATGTCTTGGACTAGGGTCTACGAGCAGTACTTC
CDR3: CASSMSWTRVYEQYF

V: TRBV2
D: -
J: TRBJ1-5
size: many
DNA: TGTGCCAGCAGTCCGGCTGTTCAGCCCCAGCATTTT
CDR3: CASSPAVQPQHF

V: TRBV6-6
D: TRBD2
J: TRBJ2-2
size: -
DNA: TGTGCCAGCAGGGCCACTAGCGGTCTGAACACCGGGGAGCTGTTTTTT
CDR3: CASRATSGLNTGELFF

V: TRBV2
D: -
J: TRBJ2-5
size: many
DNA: TGTGCCAGCGGGGGGTCCAACGGGGAGACCCAGTACTTC
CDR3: CASGGSNGETQYF

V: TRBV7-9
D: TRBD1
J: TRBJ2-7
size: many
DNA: TGTGCCAGCAGCTTATATTTCGGGACAGGGAACGAGCAGTACTTC
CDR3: CASSLYFGTGNEQYF

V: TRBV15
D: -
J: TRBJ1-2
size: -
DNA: TGTGCTAGGCGTGGGACTGAGGGCTACACCTTC
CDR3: CARRGTEGYTF

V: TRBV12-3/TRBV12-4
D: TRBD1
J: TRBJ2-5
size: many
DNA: TGTGCCAGCAGCCTCGGGACAGCGCGACCGTACCAAGAGACCCAGTACTTC
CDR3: CASSLGTARPYQETQYF

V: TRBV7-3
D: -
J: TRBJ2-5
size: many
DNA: TGTGCCAGCACCTCTTCAATTGGCGGGACCCAGTACTTC
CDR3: CASTSSIGGTQYF

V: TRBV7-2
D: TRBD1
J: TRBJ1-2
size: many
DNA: TGTGCCAGCAGCCAACGGGAGGGGGCCTTCTATGGCTACACCTTC
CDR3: CASSQREGAFYGYTF

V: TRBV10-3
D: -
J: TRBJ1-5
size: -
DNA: TGTGCCATCAGTGAGGTGCGGGGGATGTTGGCGGGCGAGCATTTT
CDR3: CAISEVRGMLAGEHF

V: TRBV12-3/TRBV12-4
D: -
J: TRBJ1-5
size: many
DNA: TGTGCCAGCAGTCTGAAACAGGGAGTTAGCAATCAGCCCCAGCATTTT
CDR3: CASSLKQGVSNQPQHF

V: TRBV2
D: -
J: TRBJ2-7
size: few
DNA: TGTGCCAGCAGTGCTAGTATGGGCTACGAGCAGTACTTC
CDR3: CASSASMGYEQYF

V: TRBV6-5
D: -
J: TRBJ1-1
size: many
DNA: TGTGCCAGCAGTTACAGGCTGGGCAGCGGTAACACTGAAGCTTTCTTT
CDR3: CASSYRLGSGNTEAFF

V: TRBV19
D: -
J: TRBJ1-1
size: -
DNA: TGTGCCAGTAGTATGGGTCCTGGAAACACTGAAGCTTTCTTT
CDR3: CASSMGPGNTEAFF

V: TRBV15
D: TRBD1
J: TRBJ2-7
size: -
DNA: TGTGCCACCAGCAGAGATTTGGCCGGGACAGGGCCTTCCTACGAGCAGTACTTC
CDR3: CATSRDLAGTGPSYEQYF

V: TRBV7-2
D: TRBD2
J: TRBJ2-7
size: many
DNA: TGTGCCAGCAGCTCTAGCGGGGGGGCCTCCTACGAGCAGTACTTC
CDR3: CASSSSGGASYEQYF

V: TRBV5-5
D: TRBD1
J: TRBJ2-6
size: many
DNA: TGTGCCAGCAGCCCCAGGGGACAGGGGGCTTTTGTTGGGGCCAACGTCCTGACTTTC
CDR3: CASSPRGQGAFVGANVLTF

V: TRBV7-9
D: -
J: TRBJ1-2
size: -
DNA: TGTGCCAGCACAGGGACCGTCTTCTATGGCTACACCTTC
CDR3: CASTGTVFYGYTF

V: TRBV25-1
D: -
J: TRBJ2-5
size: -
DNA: TGTGCCAGCAGTGCTAGAGGGGATGAAGAGACCCAGTACTTC
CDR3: CASSARGDEETQYF

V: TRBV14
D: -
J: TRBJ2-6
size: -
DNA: TGTGCCAGCAGCGAGTTGACAGCGCCAAACGTCCTGACTTTC
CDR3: CASSELTAPNVLTF

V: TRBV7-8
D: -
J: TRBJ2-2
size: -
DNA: TGTGCCAGCAGCAAACCAATGTCGTATGGGGAGCTGTTTTTT
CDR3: CASSKPMSYGELFF

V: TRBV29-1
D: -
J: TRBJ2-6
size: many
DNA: TGCAGCGTGGGGCGGGACCCCTACTCTGGGGCCAACGTCCTGACTTTC
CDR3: CSVGRDPYSGANVLTF

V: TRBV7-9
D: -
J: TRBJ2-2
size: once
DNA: TGTGCCAGCAGCCTTGGGTCCGGGGACACCGAGCTGTTTTTT
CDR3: CASSLGSGDTELFF

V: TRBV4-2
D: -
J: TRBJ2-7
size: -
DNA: TGTGCCAGCAGCCAAGATCAATTTGGGCCGGGGGCGTACTCGGAGCAGTACTTC
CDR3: CASSQDQFGPGAYSEQYF

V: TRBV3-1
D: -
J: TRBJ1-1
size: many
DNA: TGTGCCAGCAGCCAAGATGGAGACCGAGAAGCTTTCTTT
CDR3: CASSQDGDREAFF

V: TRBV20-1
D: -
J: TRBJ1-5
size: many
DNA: TGCAGTGCAAGACTAGGTGGGAATCAGCCCCAGCATTTT
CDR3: CSARLGGNQPQHF

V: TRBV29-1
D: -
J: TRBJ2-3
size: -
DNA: TGCAGCGTTGAGGTGGGGACTTCTGATACGCAGTATTTT
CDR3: CSVEVGTSDTQYF